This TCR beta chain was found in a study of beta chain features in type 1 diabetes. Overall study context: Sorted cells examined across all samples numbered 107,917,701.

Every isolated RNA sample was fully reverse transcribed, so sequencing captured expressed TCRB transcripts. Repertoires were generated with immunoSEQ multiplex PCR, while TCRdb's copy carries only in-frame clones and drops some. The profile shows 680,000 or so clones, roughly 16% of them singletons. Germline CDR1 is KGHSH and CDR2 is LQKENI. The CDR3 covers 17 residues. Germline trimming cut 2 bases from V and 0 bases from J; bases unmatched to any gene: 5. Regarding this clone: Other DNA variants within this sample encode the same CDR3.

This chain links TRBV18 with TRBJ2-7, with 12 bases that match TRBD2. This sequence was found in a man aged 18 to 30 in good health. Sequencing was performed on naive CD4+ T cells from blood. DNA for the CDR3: TGTGCCAGCTCACCAGGGCTAGCGGGAGGGAGCTCCTACGAGCAGTACTTC. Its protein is CASSPGLAGGSSYEQYF.